This T cell receptor (beta chain) was found in a study of cytomegalovirus exposure and HLA in healthy donors. Study-level information: Caucasian-associated ancestry cluster membership applied to around 76% of around 400 genotyped donors.

Primers: 60 Vbeta forward and 13 Jbeta reverse. Profiling relied on immunoSEQ multiplex PCR, and the TCRdb table lists in-frame clones only, not all of them. This sample carries roughly 130,000 clones, roughly 68% of them seen once, and the ten largest clones take approximately 6.4%. Study-wide results and limits: A later analysis reportedly found that, within productive TCRs, an Asian-associated ancestry cluster had fewer N-insertions than the mean observed across the roughly 700 donors. HLA-A and HLA-B allele assignments for most subjects were reportedly predicted accurately using TCR beta sequences.

The CDR3 loop spans 16 amino acids. Trimming took off 1 base at V and 6 bases at J, with 16 bases between the two ends. Germline-derived CDR1 and CDR2 are SGHNT and YYREEE (reference sequence). About this clone itself: Antigen unknown.

The material sequenced was PBMCs. This chain connects TRBV5-4 to TRBJ2-2; tentative D call: TRBD2 (5 bases). The sequence derives from a woman in her forties or fifties in good health and CMV-seropositive. The CDR3 region has the DNA TGTGCCAGCAGCTTGCCCGGGAAGGTGGCCTCCGGGGAGCTGTTTTTT. Translation: CASSLPGKVASGELFF.